Detailed here is one T cell receptor (beta chain). Its target is not known. Germline CDR1 GTSNPN, CDR2 SVGIG (reference sequence). The CDR3 is 14 amino acids. The ends lost 4 bases at V and 4 bases at J; junction bases unmatched: 6. The data stem from a study of cytomegalovirus exposure and HLA in healthy donors. Study outcomes and limitations: Follow-up analysis seemed to connect common viral pathogens with several of the most significant clusters identified. In a later analysis, productive TCRs from donors in an Asian-associated ancestry cluster reportedly carried fewer N-insertions than the cohort mean. Segments of the TCR beta V type were, in most cases, productive about 90% or about 30% of the time in an earlier analysis.

PCR employed 60 Vbeta and 13 Jbeta primers. Here immunoSEQ multiplex PCR was the method, and the copy in TCRdb shows in-frame clones only, minus some. Among about 91,000 clones listed, around nine tenths were seen once. The clonotype originates from a young man in good health and CMV-seropositive. The chain employs TRBV30 and TRBJ2-2, with 7 bases aligning to TRBD1. Sequenced sample: PBMCs. The CDR3 sequence is CAWKQGWTTGELFF. The CDR3 bases are TGTGCCTGGAAACAGGGGTGGACCACCGGGGAGCTGTTTTTT.